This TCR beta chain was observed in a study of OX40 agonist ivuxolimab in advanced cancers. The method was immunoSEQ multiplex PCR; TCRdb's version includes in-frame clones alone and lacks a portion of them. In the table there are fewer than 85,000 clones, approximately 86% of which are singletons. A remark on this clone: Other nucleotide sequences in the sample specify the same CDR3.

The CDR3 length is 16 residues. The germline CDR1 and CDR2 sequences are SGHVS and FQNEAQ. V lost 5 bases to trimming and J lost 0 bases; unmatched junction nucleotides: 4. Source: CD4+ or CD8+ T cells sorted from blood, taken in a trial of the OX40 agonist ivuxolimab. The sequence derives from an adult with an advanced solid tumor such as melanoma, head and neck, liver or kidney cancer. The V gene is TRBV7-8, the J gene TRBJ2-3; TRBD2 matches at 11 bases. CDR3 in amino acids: CASSPRTSGSTDTQYF. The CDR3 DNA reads TGTGCCAGCAGCCCCAGGACTAGCGGGAGCACAGATACGCAGTATTTT.